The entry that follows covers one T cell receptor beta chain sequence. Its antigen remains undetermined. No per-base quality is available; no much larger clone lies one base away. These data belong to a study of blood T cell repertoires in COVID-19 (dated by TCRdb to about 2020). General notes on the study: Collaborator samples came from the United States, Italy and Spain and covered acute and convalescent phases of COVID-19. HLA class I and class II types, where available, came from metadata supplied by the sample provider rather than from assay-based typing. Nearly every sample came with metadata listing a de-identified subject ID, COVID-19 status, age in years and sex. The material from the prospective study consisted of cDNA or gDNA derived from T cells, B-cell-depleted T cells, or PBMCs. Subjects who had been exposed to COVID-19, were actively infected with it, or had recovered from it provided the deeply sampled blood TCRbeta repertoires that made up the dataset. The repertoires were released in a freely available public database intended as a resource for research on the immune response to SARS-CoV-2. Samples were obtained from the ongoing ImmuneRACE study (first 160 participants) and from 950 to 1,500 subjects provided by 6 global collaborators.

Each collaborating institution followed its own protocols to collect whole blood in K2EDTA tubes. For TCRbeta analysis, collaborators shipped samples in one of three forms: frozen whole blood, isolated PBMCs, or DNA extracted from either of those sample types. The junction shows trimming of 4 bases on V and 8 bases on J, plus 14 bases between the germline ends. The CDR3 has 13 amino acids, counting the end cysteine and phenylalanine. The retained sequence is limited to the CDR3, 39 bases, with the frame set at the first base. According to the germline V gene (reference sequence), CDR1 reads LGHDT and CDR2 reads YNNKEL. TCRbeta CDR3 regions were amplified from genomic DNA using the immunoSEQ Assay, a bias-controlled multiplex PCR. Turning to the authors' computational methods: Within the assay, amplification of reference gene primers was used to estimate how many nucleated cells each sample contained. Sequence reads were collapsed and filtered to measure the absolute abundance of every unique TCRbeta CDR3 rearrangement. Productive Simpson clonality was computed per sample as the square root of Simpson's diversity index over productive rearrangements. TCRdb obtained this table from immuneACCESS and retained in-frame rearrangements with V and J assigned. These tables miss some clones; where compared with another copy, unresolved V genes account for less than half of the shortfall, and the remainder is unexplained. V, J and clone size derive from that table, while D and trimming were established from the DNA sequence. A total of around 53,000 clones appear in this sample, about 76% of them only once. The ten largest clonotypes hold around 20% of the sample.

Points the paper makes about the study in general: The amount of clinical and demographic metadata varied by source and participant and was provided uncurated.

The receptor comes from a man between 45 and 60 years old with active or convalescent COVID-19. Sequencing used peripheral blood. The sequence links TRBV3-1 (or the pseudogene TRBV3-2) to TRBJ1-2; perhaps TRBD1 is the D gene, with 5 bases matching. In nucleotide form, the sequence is TGTGCCAGCAGCCCCCAGGAGGGGAGAGGCTACACCTTC. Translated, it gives CASSPQEGRGYTF.